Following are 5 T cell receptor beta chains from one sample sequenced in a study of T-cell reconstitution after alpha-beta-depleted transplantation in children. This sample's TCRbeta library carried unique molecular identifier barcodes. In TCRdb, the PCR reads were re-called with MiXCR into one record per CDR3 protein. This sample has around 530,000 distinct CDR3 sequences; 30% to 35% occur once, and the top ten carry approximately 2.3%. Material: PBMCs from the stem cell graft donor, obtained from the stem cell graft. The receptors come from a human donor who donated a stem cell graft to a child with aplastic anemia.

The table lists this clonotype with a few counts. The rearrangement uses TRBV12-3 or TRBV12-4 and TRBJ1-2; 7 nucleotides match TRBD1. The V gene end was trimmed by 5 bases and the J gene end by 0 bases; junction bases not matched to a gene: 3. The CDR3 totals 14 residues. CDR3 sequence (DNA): TGTGCCAGCAGTGGGGGACAGTCTAACTATGGCTACACCTTC. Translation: CASSGGQSNYGYTF.

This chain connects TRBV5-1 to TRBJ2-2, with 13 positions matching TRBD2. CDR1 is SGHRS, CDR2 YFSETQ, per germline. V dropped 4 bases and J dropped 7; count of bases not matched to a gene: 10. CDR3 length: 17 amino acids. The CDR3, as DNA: TGCGCCAGCAGCCGAACTAGCGGGAGGGCCGGAGGCGGGGAGCTGTTTTTT. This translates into CASSRTSGRAGGGELFF.

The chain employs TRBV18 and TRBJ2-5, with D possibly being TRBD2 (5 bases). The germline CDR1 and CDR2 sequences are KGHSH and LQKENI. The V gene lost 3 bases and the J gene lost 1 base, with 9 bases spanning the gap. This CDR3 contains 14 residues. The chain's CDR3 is CASSPDYIQETQYF. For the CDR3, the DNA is TGTGCCAGCTCACCCGACTACATCCAAGAGACCCAGTACTTC.

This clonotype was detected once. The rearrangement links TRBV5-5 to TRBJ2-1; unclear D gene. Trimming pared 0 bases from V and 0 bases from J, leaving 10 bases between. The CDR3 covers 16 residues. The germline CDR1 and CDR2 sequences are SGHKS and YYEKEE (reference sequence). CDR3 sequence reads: CASSLAVVSSYNEQFF. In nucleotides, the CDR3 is TGTGCCAGCAGCTTGGCCGTGGTGAGCTCCTACAATGAGCAGTTCTTC.

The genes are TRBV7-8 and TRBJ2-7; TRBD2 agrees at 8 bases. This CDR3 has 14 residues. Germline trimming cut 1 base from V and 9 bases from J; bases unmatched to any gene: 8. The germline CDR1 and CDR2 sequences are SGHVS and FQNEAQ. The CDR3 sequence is CASSLGGTRLSQYV. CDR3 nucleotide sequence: TGTGCCAGCAGCTTAGGCGGGACTAGACTTTCGCAGTACGTC.